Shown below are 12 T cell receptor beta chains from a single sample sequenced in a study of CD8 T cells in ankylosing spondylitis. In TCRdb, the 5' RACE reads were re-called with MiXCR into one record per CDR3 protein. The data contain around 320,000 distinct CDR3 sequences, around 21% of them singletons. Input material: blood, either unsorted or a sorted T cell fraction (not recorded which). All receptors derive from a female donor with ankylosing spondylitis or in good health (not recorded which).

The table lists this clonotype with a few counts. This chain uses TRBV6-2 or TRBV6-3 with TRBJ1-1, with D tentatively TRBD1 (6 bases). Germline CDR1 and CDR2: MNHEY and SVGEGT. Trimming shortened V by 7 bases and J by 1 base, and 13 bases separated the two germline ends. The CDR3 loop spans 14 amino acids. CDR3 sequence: CASTGLRGNTEAFF. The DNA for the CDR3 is TGTGCCAGCACAGGGCTCAGGGGGAACACTGAAGCTTTCTTT.

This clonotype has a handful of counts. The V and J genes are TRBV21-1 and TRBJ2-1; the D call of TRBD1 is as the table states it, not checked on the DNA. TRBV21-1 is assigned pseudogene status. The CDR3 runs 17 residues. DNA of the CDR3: TGTGCCAGCAGCAAAGGGCAAGGGGTTGAGGGATCCAATGAGCAGTTCTTC. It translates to CASSKGQGVEGSNEQFF.

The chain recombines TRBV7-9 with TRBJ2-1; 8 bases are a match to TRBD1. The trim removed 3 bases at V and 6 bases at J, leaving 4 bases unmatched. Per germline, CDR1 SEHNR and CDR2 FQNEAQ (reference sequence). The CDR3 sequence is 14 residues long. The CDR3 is CASSFRGQVNEQFF. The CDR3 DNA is TGTGCCAGCAGCTTTAGGGGACAGGTCAATGAGCAGTTCTTC.

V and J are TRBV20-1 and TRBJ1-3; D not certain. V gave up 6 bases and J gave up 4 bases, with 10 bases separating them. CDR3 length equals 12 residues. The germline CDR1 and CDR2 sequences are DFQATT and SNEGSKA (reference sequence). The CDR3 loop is CSAPKEGNTIYF. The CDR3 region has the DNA TGCAGTGCCCCTAAAGAGGGAAACACCATATATTTT.

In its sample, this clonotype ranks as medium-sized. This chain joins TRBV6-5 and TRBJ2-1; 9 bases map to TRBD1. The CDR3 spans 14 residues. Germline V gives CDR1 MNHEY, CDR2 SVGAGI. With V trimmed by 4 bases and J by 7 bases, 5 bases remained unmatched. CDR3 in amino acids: CASSSRQGVNEQFF. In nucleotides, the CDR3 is TGTGCCAGCAGTTCGCGACAGGGGGTTAATGAGCAGTTCTTC.

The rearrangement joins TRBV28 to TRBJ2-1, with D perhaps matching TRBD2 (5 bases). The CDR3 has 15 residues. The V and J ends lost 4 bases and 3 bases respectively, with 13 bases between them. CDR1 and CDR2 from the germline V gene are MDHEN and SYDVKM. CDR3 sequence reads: CASSSEVGDYNEQFF. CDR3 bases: TGTGCCAGCAGTTCCGAGGTCGGGGACTACAATGAGCAGTTCTTC.

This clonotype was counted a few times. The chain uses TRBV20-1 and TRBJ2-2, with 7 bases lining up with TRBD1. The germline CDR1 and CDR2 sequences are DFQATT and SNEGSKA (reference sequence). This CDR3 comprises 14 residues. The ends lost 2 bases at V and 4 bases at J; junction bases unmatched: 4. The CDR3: CSARRGPGTGELFF. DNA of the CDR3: TGCAGTGCTAGAAGGGGGCCAGGCACCGGGGAGCTGTTTTTT.

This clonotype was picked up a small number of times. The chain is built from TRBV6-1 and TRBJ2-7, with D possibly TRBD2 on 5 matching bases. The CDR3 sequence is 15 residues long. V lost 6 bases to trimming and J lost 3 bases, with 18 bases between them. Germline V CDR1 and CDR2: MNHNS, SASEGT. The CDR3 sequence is CASSPPGMGIYEQYF. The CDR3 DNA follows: TGTGCCAGCAGCCCTCCCGGGATGGGGATCTACGAGCAGTACTTC.

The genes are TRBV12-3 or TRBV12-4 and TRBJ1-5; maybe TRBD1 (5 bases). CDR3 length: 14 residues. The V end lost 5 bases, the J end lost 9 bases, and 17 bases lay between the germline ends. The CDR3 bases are TGTGCCAGCAGTCCTGGGTTAGGGGCTGTGCCCCAGCATTTT. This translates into CASSPGLGAVPQHF.

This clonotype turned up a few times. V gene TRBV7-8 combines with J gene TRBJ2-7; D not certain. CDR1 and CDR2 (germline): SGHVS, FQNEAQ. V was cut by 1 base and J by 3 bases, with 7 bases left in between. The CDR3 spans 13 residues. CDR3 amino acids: CASSLGIDYEQYF. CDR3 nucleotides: TGTGCCAGCAGCTTAGGAATCGACTACGAGCAGTACTTC.

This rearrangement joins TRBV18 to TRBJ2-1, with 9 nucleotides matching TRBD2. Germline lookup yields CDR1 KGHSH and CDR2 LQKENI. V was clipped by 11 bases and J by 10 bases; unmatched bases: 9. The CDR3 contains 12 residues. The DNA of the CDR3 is TGTGCCTCGGGACTAGCTGGAGGCGAGCAGTTCTTC. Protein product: CASGLAGGEQFF.

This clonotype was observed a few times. DNA for the CDR3: TGCAGTGCTTCCCTAGTTCCGGAAAGTGGAAGAAACGAGCAGTACTTC. Amino acid sequence: CSASLVPESGRNEQYF. V usage is TRBV20-1 and J usage is TRBJ2-7; no definite D call. Per germline, CDR1 DFQATT and CDR2 SNEGSKA (reference sequence). The ends were cut back, 5 bases at V and 5 bases at J, with 25 bases in the middle. The CDR3 spans 16 residues.